The 8 T cell receptor beta chains reported below all come from one sample, sequenced in a study of T cell responses to AZD1222 COVID-19 vaccine (dated by TCRdb to the early 2020s). The intended sense of this specimen's time point label: baseline before first vaccination. Library construction relied on the immunoSEQ multiplex PCR assay. This is the immuneACCESS table as TCRdb keeps it, with only in-frame sequences that have V and J called. A part of the clones is gone; compared with another copy, unresolved V genes explain less than half, and the rest is unexplained. For this sample the table gives fewer than 150,000 clones, of which 92% were detected only once. More than 13% of the sample lies in the top ten. Sample: peripheral blood, taken on day 0 of AZD1222 vaccination. The receptors shown here come from an adult in good health.

The V and J genes are TRBV24-1 and TRBJ1-1; no definite D call. Germline V gene sequence: CDR1 KGHDR, CDR2 SFDVKD. V dropped 6 bases and J dropped 7 bases, with 8 bases sitting between them. This CDR3 comprises 11 residues. CDR3 loop: CATSSGGEAFF. The DNA of the CDR3 is TGTGCCACCAGTTCCGGAGGTGAAGCTTTCTTT.

CDR3 in amino acids: CASSLSGTVAYEQYF. CDR3 sequence (DNA): TGCGCCAGCAGCTTATCCGGGACAGTCGCCTACGAGCAGTACTTC. The genes are TRBV5-1 and TRBJ2-7; TRBD1 matches 7 bases. This CDR3 comprises 15 residues. Trimming took 2 bases from V and 2 from J; bases not matched to a gene: 7. The germline V gene has CDR1 SGHRS and CDR2 YFSETQ.

J is TRBJ1-4 and V is TRBV28; no firm D call. Between the trimmed V and J ends, which lost 5 bases and 6 bases, there was a span of 16 bases. This CDR3 contains 15 residues. CDR1 and CDR2 (germline): MDHEN, SYDVKM. CDR3 sequence (DNA): TGTGCCAGCAGTCCCCCCGGGAAAGCGGATGAAAAACTGTTTTTT. Translating gives CASSPPGKADEKLFF.

The CDR3, as DNA: TGTGCCAGCAGTTTACGAGGGATCAGCGATACGCAGTATTTT. It translates to CASSLRGISDTQYF. The chain is built from TRBV28 and TRBJ2-3; a possible D gene is TRBD2 (5 bases). CDR3 length: 14 residues. Deletions cut 2 bases from V and 6 bases from J, with 12 bases between. CDR1 is MDHEN and CDR2 is SYDVKM in the germline V gene.

This chain joins TRBV4-3 and TRBJ2-6; D is undetermined. This CDR3 region has 16 residues. Germline loops: CDR1 LGHNA, CDR2 YSLEER. V was shortened by 0 bases and J by 0 bases, with 6 bases between the two germline ends. The CDR3 DNA reads as TGCGCCAGCAGCCAAGACATGATCTCTGGGGCCAACGTCCTGACTTTC. It codes for CASSQDMISGANVLTF.

The J gene is TRBJ2-2, the V gene TRBV10-3, with D perhaps matching TRBD1 (5 bases). The CDR3 consists of 13 residues. V was clipped by 7 bases and J by 6 bases, with 12 bases between them. Germline V gene sequence: CDR1 ENHRY, CDR2 SYGVKD. The CDR3 here is CAITPGASGELFF. In nucleotides, the CDR3 is TGTGCCATCACCCCTGGGGCGTCCGGGGAGCTGTTTTTT.

The J gene is TRBJ1-5, the V gene TRBV19; 10 nucleotides align to TRBD1. The CDR3 is 17 residues long. Germline CDR1 reads LNHDA; CDR2 reads SQIVND (reference sequence). V lost 3 bases to trimming and J lost 2 bases; unmatched junction nucleotides: 7. CDR3 coding DNA: TGTGCCAGTAGTATTGGGACAGGGGTTTTGGGCAATCAGCCCCAGCATTTT. Encoded protein: CASSIGTGVLGNQPQHF. Variable domain in full (rest from reference TRBV19 and TRBJ1-5): DGGITQSPKYLFRKEGQNVTLSCEQNLNHDAMYWYRQDPGQGLRLIYYSQIVNDFQKGDIAEGYSVSREKKESFPLTVTSAQKNPTAFYLCASSIGTGVLGNQPQHFGDGTRLSIL.

This chain links TRBV3-1 (or the pseudogene TRBV3-2) with TRBJ2-1; perhaps TRBD2 as D (7 bases). V dropped 1 base and J dropped 9 bases, with 10 bases sitting between them. Per the germline V gene, CDR1 is LGHDT and CDR2 is YNNKEL (reference sequence). The CDR3 covers 13 residues. The CDR3, as DNA: TGTGCCAGCAGCCAAGGCGGGGGCCGTGAGCAGTTCTTC. This encodes CASSQGGGREQFF.